The T cell receptor (beta chain) under discussion was sequenced for a study of beta chain features in type 1 diabetes. On the study more broadly: In age, gender and cell yields, patients were similar to healthy donors. Investigators examined 107,917,701 sorted cells across all samples. Study results and caveats: Within each of all four CD4+ subsets, Type 1 diabetes patients had TCRB CDR3s that were moderately but significantly shorter.

Every isolated RNA sample was fully reverse transcribed, so sequencing captured expressed TCRB transcripts. TCRdb keeps only in-frame clones here, not all; method: immunoSEQ multiplex PCR. The table lists 630,000 or so clones, around 15% of them singletons. On this clone: Its specificity is not known.

The CDR3 extends over 13 amino acids. Germline-derived CDR1 and CDR2 are MDHEN and SYDVKM. Trimming took 2 bases from V and 6 from J, leaving 11 bases between them. Populations isolated by sorting all had purity greater than 98%. The sequenced material came from naive CD4+ T cells from blood. This chain uses TRBV28 with TRBJ2-7; weak D call: TRBD1 (6 bases). The sequence was obtained from a man younger than 35 with type 1 diabetes. The DNA for the CDR3 is TGTGCCAGCAGTTTAGCAGGGGCCTCCGAGCAGTACTTC. This sequence encodes CASSLAGASEQYF.